This entry features one TCR beta chain sequence. There are a few counts of this clonotype. What this receptor recognizes is not known. Nothing much larger sits one base from this clone, and base qualities are not available. This entry is derived from a study of T cells in Graves' hyperthyroidism and ophthalmopathy (dated by TCRdb to the late 2010s). For context, the study as a whole: Peripheral blood samples were taken at initial diagnosis, before any treatment was given. The study also compared thyroid tissue and blood T-cell repertoires from roughly 6 Graves' hyperthyroidism patients. Once sampling was done, hyperthyroidism patients were given methimazole at a starting dose of 30 mg daily, whereas ophthalmopathy patients were given high-dose intravenous methylprednisolone. TCR V-J signatures able to tell the groups apart were searched for in a discovery cohort of around 95 patients, of whom 43 had Graves' ophthalmopathy and roughly 59 had stable Graves' hyperthyroidism. Whether ophthalmopathy could be predicted prospectively was tested in an independent validation cohort made up of 18 to 20 hyperthyroidism patients plus 17 patients who later progressed to ophthalmopathy. The 95 to 100 discovery patients were randomly divided into training and test sets at a 7:3 ratio. The paper reports TCR Vbeta CDR3 sequencing of over 130 peripheral blood samples: 40 to 45 ophthalmopathy, around 80 hyperthyroidism and 17 progressor patients. Overall study results and their limits: Sample size was not statistically predetermined, and blinding of investigators to group allocation was not performed. During validation, the model predicted progression to ophthalmopathy a median of about 6.3 months ahead of onset, with more than 60% sensitivity and 72.22% specificity. Most expanded thyroid clonotypes (frequency above 0.001) were also detected in blood, a finding suggesting that blood repertoires may reflect thyroid immune responses. A model built on a 13 V-J signature distinguished ophthalmopathy from stable hyperthyroidism, reaching 87.88% sensitivity and about 81% specificity in cross-validation and 80%/75% in testing.

Graves' hyperthyroidism was defined as stable when no progression to ophthalmopathy occurred over 18 months of follow-up. Hyperthyroidism patients were newly diagnosed, had a disease duration of under 2 months, and were aged 18 to 65 years. The study excluded patients with uncontrolled infections, other autoimmune diseases, pregnancy or lactation. Diagnoses relied on clinical symptoms, serum thyroxine and TRAb, thyroid ultrasound and orbital computed tomography. PBMCs were separated from 7.5 to 10 ml of fresh peripheral blood using Ficoll-Paque density gradient centrifugation. Total RNA was extracted with Trizol reagent, and quality was checked on an Agilent 2100 Bioanalyzer. The junction carries 10 bases between V and J, which are trimmed by 0 bases and 5 bases respectively. CDR1 and CDR2 are read off the germline V gene as SGHAT and FQNNGV. Inclusive of the bounding cysteine and phenylalanine, the CDR3 is 14 residues long. The retained sequence is limited to the CDR3, 42 bases, with the frame set at the first base.

The TCR beta CDR3 regions were amplified from RNA transcripts. The first round of RT-PCR for the TCR CDR3 was performed with the HTBI primer set and the Qiagen OneStep RT-PCR kit. A second multiplex PCR round built the libraries, followed by size selection and purification. Libraries were sequenced paired-end with 100 bp reads on an Illumina HiSeq2000. The authors processed their data as follows. Raw data were processed with SOAPnuke, discarding reads with adapters, uncalled bases, mean Phred below 15, or no exact constant-primer or identifier match. High-quality paired reads were merged using COPE v1.2.5, and each unique nucleotide sequence was defined as a clonotype. MiTCR v1.1 was used to align clonotypes to the IMGT TRBV, TRBD and TRBJ reference segments. Only V-J combinations with frequency above 0.0001, covering 99% to 99.2% of repertoires, were analysed. A TCS score was defined as the ratio of F50 (clonal expansion) to E x V (chaos), with BLOSUM62-based TCRdist applied between CDR3 peptides within each V-J. Welch's t-statistics and random forest reduced just over 500 V-J features to some 14, which were used in a naive Bayes classifier (R e1071). The Morisita-Horn index was used to measure how similar the thyroid and blood repertoires were. TCRdb reran the public reads through fastp at Q25 and MiXCR, keeping productive beta chains. A single entry per CDR3 protein holds the most common genes and DNA from its merged rows. The V and J calls, along with clone size, are taken from TCRdb and not from the paper's own processing. The sample records around 700,000 distinct CDR3 sequences, roughly a third of which are singletons. The ten most abundant clones make up about a third of the sample.

Material: blood. This TCR was recovered from a woman in her thirties or forties with Graves' hyperthyroidism. This receptor chain uses TRBV11-2 and TRBJ2-5, with no confidently assigned D gene. The CDR3 has the sequence CASSLELGIETQYF. DNA sequence: TGTGCCAGCAGCTTAGAGCTGGGAATCGAGACCCAGTACTTC.